A selection of T cell receptor beta chains follows, all from one sample in a study of T cell responses to AZD1222 COVID-19 vaccine. Using immunoSEQ multiplex PCR, the repertoire was profiled, and TCRdb retains in-frame clones only, with some absent. Of about 100,000 clones listed, 88% were seen once; the top ten hold around 2.8%. The sample in question was peripheral blood, obtained on day 0 of AZD1222 vaccination. The receptor source for this set is an adult in good health. The CDR3 runs from the conserved cysteine through the conserved F or W. The order of the fields is D gene, J gene, clone size, V gene, CDR3 protein, CDR3 DNA. The D gene is left open where the match is weak. Size values are once, few and many counts, or a class for expanded clones, and some rows have none.

- TRBJ1-1 - TRBV19 CASSIAGGTEAFF TGTGCCAGTAGTATAGCGGGTGGGACTGAAGCTTTCTTT
- TRBJ1-5 - TRBV7-9 CASSLTGSGSQPQHF TGTGCCAGCAGCTTAACTGGCTCAGGGAGTCAGCCCCAGCATTTT
TRBD2 TRBJ2-7 - TRBV3-1/TRBV3-2 CASSASGAGSEQYF TGTGCCAGCAGCGCTAGCGGGGCTGGATCCGAGCAGTACTTC
- TRBJ1-1 once TRBV7-8 CASSTGRMNTEAFF TGTGCCAGCAGCACAGGCAGGATGAACACTGAAGCTTTCTTT
TRBD1 TRBJ1-1 - TRBV4-1 CASSSHRGEDTEAFF TGCGCCAGCAGTTCTCACAGGGGAGAGGACACTGAAGCTTTCTTT
- TRBJ1-5 - TRBV4-1 CASSQGMAGNQPQHF TGCGCCAGCAGCCAAGGGATGGCAGGGAATCAGCCCCAGCATTTT
TRBD1 TRBJ1-5 - TRBV30 CAWSGDRGDQPQHF TGTGCCTGGAGTGGAGACAGGGGAGATCAGCCCCAGCATTTT
- TRBJ1-1 - TRBV29-1 CSVERVGTEAFF TGCAGCGTTGAACGGGTGGGGACTGAAGCTTTCTTT
TRBD1 TRBJ2-3 - TRBV29-1 CSVEGRRDRGTDTQYF TGCAGCGTTGAAGGGCGGCGGGACAGGGGGACAGATACGCAGTATTTT
- TRBJ1-1 once TRBV27 CASSLQGALTEAFF TGTGCCAGCAGTTTACAAGGGGCTCTCACTGAAGCTTTCTTT
TRBD1 TRBJ1-4 - TRBV7-2 CASSPRGGTNEKLFF TGTGCCAGCAGTCCCAGGGGGGGGACTAATGAAAAACTGTTTTTT
TRBD1 TRBJ1-6 - TRBV19 CASSIRQGSSYNSPLHF TGTGCCAGTAGTATCCGACAGGGAAGCTCCTATAATTCACCCCTCCACTTT
TRBD1 TRBJ2-7 - TRBV6-5 CASRRTGIDEQYF TGTGCCAGCCGGAGGACAGGGATCGACGAGCAGTACTTC
TRBD2 TRBJ2-1 - TRBV9 CASSVELSGPYNEQFF TGTGCCAGCAGCGTAGAGCTTAGCGGGCCCTACAATGAGCAGTTCTTC
TRBD1 TRBJ1-1 - TRBV2 CASRGQGNTEAFF TGTGCCAGCAGAGGACAGGGGAACACTGAAGCTTTCTTT
TRBD1 TRBJ1-6 - TRBV6-4 CASSDRSGTGNSPLHF TGTGCCAGCAGTGATAGGTCCGGGACAGGGAATTCACCCCTCCACTTT
- TRBJ2-7 medium-sized TRBV28 CASSPGRGYSYEQYF TGTGCCAGCAGTCCTGGCAGGGGATACTCCTACGAGCAGTACTTC
TRBD2 TRBJ2-7 - TRBV30 CAWSGGGEQYF TGTGCCTGGAGTGGGGGGGGCGAGCAGTACTTC
- TRBJ1-5 - TRBV20-1 CSAAPGVPQHF TGCAGTGCGGCCCCAGGGGTCCCCCAGCATTTT
TRBD2 TRBJ2-7 - TRBV9 CASSAGLVYEQYF TGTGCCAGCAGCGCGGGACTAGTCTACGAGCAGTACTTC
TRBD1 TRBJ1-4 - TRBV27 CASSLSPGQRNEKLFF TGTGCCAGCAGTTTATCGCCGGGACAGCGGAATGAAAAACTGTTTTTT
TRBD2 TRBJ2-1 - TRBV3-1/TRBV3-2 CASNPLSSGLYNEQFF TGTGCCAGCAATCCCTTATCTAGCGGACTTTACAATGAGCAGTTCTTC
TRBD2 TRBJ2-7 - TRBV15 CATRDPSGGAYEQYF TGTGCCACGAGGGACCCTAGCGGAGGGGCCTACGAGCAGTACTTC
TRBD1 TRBJ1-2 - TRBV18 CASSPKIGQGDHYGYTF TGTGCCAGCTCACCAAAAATTGGACAGGGGGACCATTATGGCTACACCTTC
- TRBJ2-5 - TRBV10-1 CASSESMEGQETQYF TGCGCCAGCAGTGAATCGATGGAGGGACAAGAGACCCAGTACTTC
- TRBJ1-5 few TRBV19 CASSIKQGSSNQPQHF TGTGCCAGTAGTATAAAACAGGGCTCTAGCAATCAGCCCCAGCATTTT
- TRBJ2-1 once TRBV12-5 CASGPGGTEYNEQFF TGTGCTAGTGGTCCCGGAGGGACAGAATACAATGAGCAGTTCTTC
- TRBJ1-4 - TRBV5-1 CASSLVIGATNEKLFF TGCGCCAGCAGCTTGGTGATCGGAGCAACTAATGAAAAACTGTTTTTT
TRBD1 TRBJ1-5 once TRBV28 CASSPPPGQGSRSQPQHF TGTGCCAGCAGTCCACCACCTGGACAGGGCTCCCGTTCTCAGCCCCAGCATTTT
TRBD2 TRBJ2-1 - TRBV19 CASSSRGGVSYNEQFF TGTGCCAGTAGCTCCCGCGGGGGGGTGTCCTACAATGAGCAGTTCTTC
TRBD2 TRBJ2-1 - TRBV10-3 CAISEGLAGRNEQFF TGTGCCATCAGTGAAGGACTAGCGGGGCGGAATGAGCAGTTCTTC
- TRBJ2-3 - TRBV5-1 CASSLAFAGDSTDTQYF TGCGCCAGCAGCTTGGCCTTCGCAGGGGATAGCACAGATACGCAGTATTTT
- TRBJ1-6 - TRBV6-5 CASKAARTMGSPLHF TGTGCCAGCAAGGCAGCACGTACTATGGGTTCACCCCTCCACTTT
- TRBJ1-4 - TRBV4-2 CASSQPSTGGEKLFF TGTGCCAGCAGCCAACCATCAACGGGGGGTGAAAAACTGTTTTTT
- TRBJ1-1 - TRBV7-8 CASSLFAGYDLNTEAFF TGTGCCAGCAGCTTATTCGCGGGGTATGATTTGAACACTGAAGCTTTCTTT
- TRBJ1-1 - TRBV11-2 CASSLDPGRETEAFF TGTGCCAGCAGCTTAGATCCAGGGAGGGAGACTGAAGCTTTCTTT
- TRBJ2-7 - TRBV27 CASSFKRGSYEQYF TGTGCCAGCAGTTTCAAGCGAGGCTCCTACGAGCAGTACTTC
- TRBJ1-5 - TRBV9 CASSVGLNQPQHF TGTGCCAGCAGCGTAGGATTAAATCAGCCCCAGCATTTT
- TRBJ1-3 - TRBV4-1 CASSFSQDPGNTIYF TGCGCCAGCAGCTTTAGTCAGGATCCTGGAAACACCATATATTTT
TRBD1 TRBJ2-3 - TRBV9 CASSEPGQGIDTQYF TGTGCCAGCAGCGAGCCGGGACAGGGGATAGATACGCAGTATTTT
- TRBJ1-4 - TRBV3-1/TRBV3-2 CASSRRGGRYSTNEKLFF TGTGCCAGCAGCCGCCGTGGAGGGAGGTATTCAACTAATGAAAAACTGTTTTTT
- TRBJ2-1 - TRBV6-4 CASSDRVGDHNEQFF TGTGCCAGCAGTGATCGGGTAGGGGACCACAATGAGCAGTTCTTC
- TRBJ1-2 - TRBV19 CASSIVTRVKDGYTF TGTGCCAGTAGTATTGTTACCAGGGTTAAAGATGGCTACACCTTC
- TRBJ1-1 - TRBV9 CASSVTGKRYTEAFF TGTGCCAGCAGCGTTACAGGGAAGAGATACACTGAAGCTTTCTTT
- TRBJ2-5 - TRBV6-5 CASIGGAGETQYF TGTGCCAGCATAGGCGGAGCGGGAGAGACCCAGTACTTC
- TRBJ2-2 - TRBV7-3 CASSPSRQVNTGELFF TGTGCCAGCAGTCCTTCGCGACAGGTCAACACCGGGGAGCTGTTTTTT
- TRBJ2-5 - TRBV19 CASSDEETQYF TGTGCCAGTAGTGACGAAGAGACCCAGTACTTC
- TRBJ1-2 - TRBV19 CASSRGGVGYTF TGTGCCAGTAGCCGTGGGGGGGTTGGCTACACCTTC